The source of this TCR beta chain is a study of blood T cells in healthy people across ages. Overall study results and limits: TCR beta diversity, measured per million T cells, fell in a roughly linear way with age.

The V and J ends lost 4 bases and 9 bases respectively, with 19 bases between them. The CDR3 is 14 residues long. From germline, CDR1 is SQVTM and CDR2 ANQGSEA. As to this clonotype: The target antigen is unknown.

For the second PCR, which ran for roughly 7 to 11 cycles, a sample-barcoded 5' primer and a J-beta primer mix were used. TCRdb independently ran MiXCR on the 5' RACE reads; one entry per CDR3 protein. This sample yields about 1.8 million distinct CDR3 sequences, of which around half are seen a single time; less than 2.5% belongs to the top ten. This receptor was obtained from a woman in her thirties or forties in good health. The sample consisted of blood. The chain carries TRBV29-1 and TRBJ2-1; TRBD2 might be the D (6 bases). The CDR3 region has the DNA TGCAGCGTTGGCGGGAAATTAAAAAGAAGTGAGCAGTTCTTC. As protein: CSVGGKLKRSEQFF.